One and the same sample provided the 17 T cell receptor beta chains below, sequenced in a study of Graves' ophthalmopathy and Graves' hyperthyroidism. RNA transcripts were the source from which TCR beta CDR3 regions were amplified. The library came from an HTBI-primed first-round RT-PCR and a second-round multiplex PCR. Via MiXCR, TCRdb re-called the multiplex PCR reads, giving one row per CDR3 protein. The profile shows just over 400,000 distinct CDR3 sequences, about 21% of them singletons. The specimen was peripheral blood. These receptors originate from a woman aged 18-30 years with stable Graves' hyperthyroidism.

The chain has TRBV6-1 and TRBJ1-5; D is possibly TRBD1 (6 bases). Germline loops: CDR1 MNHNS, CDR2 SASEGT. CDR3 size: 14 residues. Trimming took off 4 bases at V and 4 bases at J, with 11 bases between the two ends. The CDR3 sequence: CASSANRANQPQHF. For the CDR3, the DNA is TGTGCCAGCAGTGCTAACAGGGCTAATCAGCCCCAGCATTTT.

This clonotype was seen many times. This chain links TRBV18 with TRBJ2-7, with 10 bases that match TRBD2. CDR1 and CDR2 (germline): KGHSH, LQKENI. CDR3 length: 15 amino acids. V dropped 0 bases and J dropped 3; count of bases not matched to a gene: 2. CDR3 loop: CASSPPSGRVYEQYF. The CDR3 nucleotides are TGTGCCAGCTCACCACCCAGCGGGAGGGTCTACGAGCAGTACTTC. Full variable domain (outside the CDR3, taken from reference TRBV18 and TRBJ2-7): NAGVMQNPRHLVRRRGQEARLRCSPMKGHSHVYWYRQLPEEGLKFMVYLQKENIIDESGMPKERFSAEFPKEGPSILRIQQVVRGDSAAYFCASSPPSGRVYEQYFGPGTRLTVT.

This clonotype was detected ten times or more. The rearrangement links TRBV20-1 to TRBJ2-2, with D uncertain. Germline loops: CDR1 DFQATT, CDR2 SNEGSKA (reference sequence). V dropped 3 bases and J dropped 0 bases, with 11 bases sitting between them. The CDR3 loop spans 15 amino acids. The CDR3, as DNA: TGCAGTGCTAGGAGACTTATATCGAACACCGGGGAGCTGTTTTTT. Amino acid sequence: CSARRLISNTGELFF.

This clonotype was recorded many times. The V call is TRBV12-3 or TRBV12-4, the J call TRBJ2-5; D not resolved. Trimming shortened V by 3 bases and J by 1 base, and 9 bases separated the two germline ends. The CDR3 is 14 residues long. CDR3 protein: CASSFTGPQETQYF. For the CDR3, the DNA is TGTGCCAGCAGTTTTACGGGCCCCCAAGAGACCCAGTACTTC.

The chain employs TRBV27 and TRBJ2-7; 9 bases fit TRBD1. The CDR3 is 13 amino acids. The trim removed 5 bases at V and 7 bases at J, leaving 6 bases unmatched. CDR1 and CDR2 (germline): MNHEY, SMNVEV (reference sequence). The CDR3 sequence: CASSPQGAGEQYF. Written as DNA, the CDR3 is TGTGCCAGCAGTCCACAGGGGGCTGGGGAGCAGTACTTC.

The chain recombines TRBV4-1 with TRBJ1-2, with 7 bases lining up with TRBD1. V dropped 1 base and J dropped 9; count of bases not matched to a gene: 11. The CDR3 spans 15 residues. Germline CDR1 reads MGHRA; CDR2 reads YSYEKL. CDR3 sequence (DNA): TGCGCCAGCAGCCAAGCAACATTCCTACAGGGGAGCTACACCTTC. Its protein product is CASSQATFLQGSYTF.

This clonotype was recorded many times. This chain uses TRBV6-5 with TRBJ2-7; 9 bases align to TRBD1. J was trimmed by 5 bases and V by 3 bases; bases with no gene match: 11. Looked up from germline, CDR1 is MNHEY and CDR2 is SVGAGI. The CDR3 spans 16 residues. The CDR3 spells CASSYDRDRVTHEQYF. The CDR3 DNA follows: TGTGCCAGCAGTTATGACCGGGACAGGGTTACCCACGAGCAGTACTTC.

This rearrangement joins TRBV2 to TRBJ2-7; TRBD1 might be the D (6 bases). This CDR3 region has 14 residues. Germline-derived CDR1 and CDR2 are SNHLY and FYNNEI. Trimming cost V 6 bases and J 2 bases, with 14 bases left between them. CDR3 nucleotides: TGTGCCAGCAGGGCGACAGGTAGCACCTACGAGCAGTACTTC. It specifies CASRATGSTYEQYF.

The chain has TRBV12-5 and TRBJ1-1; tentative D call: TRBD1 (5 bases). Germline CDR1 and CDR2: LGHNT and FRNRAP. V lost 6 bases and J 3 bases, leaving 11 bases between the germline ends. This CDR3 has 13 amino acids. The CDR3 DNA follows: TGTGCTAGTGGCAACAGGAGGGACACTGAAGCTTTCTTT. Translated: CASGNRRDTEAFF.

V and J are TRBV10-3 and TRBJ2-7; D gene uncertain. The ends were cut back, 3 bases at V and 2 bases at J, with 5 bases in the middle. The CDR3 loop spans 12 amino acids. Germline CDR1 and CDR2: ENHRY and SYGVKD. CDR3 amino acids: CAISDRAYEQYF. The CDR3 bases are TGTGCCATCAGTGACAGAGCCTACGAGCAGTACTTC.

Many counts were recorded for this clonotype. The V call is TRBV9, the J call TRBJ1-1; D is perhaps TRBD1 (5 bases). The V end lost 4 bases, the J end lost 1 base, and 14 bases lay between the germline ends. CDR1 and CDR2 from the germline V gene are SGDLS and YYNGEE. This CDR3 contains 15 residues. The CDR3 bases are TGTGCCAGCAGCAGCCGGGGAAGGGGGAACACTGAAGCTTTCTTT. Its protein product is CASSSRGRGNTEAFF. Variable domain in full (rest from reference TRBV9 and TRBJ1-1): DSGVTQTPKHLITATGQRVTLRCSPRSGDLSVYWYQQSLDQGLQFLIQYYNGEERAKGNILERFSAQQFPDLHSELNLSSLELGDSALYFCASSSRGRGNTEAFFGQGTRLTVV.

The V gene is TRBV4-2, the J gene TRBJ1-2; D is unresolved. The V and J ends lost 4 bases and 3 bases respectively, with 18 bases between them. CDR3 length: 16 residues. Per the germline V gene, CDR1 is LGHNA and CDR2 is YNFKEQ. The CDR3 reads CASSPSRTERDYGYTF. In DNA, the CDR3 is TGTGCCAGCAGCCCAAGTAGAACAGAAAGAGACTATGGCTACACCTTC.

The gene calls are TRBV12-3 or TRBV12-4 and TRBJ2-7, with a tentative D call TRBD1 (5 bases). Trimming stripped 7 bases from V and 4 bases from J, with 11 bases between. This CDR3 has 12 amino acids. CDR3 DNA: TGTGCCAGCACCTGGGCAGGGTACGAGCAGTACTTC. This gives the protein CASTWAGYEQYF.

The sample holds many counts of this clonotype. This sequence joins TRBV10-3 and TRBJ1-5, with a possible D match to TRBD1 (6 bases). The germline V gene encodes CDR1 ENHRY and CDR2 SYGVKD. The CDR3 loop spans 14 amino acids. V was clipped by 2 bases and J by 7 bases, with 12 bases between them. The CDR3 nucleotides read TGTGCCATCAGTGAGAACAGGGATCGGCAGCCCCAGCATTTT. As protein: CAISENRDRQPQHF.

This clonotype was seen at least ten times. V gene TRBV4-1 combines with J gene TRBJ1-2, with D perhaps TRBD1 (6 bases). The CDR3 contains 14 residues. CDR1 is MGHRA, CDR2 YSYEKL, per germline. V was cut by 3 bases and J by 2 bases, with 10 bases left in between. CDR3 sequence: CASSQSTGNYGYTF. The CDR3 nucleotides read TGCGCCAGCAGCCAGTCTACAGGGAACTATGGCTACACCTTC.

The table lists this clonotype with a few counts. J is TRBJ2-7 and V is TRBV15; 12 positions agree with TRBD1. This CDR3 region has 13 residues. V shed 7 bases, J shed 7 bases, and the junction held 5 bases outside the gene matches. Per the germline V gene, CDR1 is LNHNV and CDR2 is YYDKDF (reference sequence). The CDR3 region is CATTGTGGREQYF. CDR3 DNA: TGTGCCACCACCGGGACAGGGGGCAGAGAGCAGTACTTC. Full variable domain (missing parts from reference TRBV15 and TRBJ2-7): DAMVIQNPRYQVTQFGKPVTLSCSQTLNHNVMYWYQQKSSQAPKLLFHYYDKDFNNEADTPDNFQSRRPNTSFCFLDIRSPGLGDTAMYLCATTGTGGREQYFGPGTRLTVT.

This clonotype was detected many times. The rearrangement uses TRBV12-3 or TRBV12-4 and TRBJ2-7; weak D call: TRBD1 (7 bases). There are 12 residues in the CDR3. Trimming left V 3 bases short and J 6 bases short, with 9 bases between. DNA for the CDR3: TGTGCCAGCAGTTTTCAGGGGGGCGAGCAGTACTTC. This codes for CASSFQGGEQYF.